These T cell receptor beta chains were read from a single sample in a study of T-cell memory formation after mild COVID-19. TCRdb re-called the 5' RACE reads through MiXCR, storing one row per CDR3 protein. This sample has roughly 560,000 distinct CDR3 sequences, with 20% found just once. The specimen was PBMCs or a T cell subset sorted from them (not recorded which). The receptor source for this set is an adult woman who had mild COVID-19 (a few samples of this study predate the infection). Cell type and time point are not known. Both conserved end residues are part of each CDR3. The D gene is left open where the match is weak. Rows give clone size only sometimes, using once, few, many, or a class for an expanded clone.

d_call	v_call	clone_size	j_call	cdr3_nt	cdr3_aa
NA	TRBV4-2	few	TRBJ2-5	TGTGCCAGCAGCCAAGATCTCGGAGGGTACCAAGAGACCCAGTACTTC	CASSQDLGGYQETQYF
TRBD2	TRBV4-1	NA	TRBJ2-3	TGCGCCAGCAGCCAGGCGATTGGGACTAGCTCCCCTAGCACAGATACGCAGTATTTT	CASSQAIGTSSPSTDTQYF
NA	TRBV29-1	NA	TRBJ2-3	TGCAGCGTTCTACAGGGCACAGATACGCAGTATTTT	CSVLQGTDTQYF
NA	TRBV12-3/TRBV12-4	NA	TRBJ2-7	TGTGCCAGCAGTCCCCGGACCAGTCTCTACGAGCAGTACTTC	CASSPRTSLYEQYF
NA	TRBV5-1	NA	TRBJ1-6	TGCGCCACCCGGGGCGGGGGGCTGGATTCACCCCTCCACTTT	CATRGGGLDSPLHF
TRBD1	TRBV5-4	NA	TRBJ2-1	TGTGCCAGCAGCAGAACAGGGGACTCCTACAATGAGCAGTTCTTC	CASSRTGDSYNEQFF
NA	TRBV5-1	few	TRBJ2-3	TGCGCCAGCAGCTCCCGACAGATTAGCACAGATACGCAGTATTTT	CASSSRQISTDTQYF
NA	TRBV20-1	NA	TRBJ2-7	TGCAGTGCTATTAGGAGCTCCTACGAGCAGTACTTC	CSAIRSSYEQYF
TRBD2	TRBV5-1	few	TRBJ2-1	TGCGCCAGCAGCTTGGTTGGCGGGGGGGCAAATGAGCAGTTCTTC	CASSLVGGGANEQFF
NA	TRBV10-3	few	TRBJ2-1	TGTGCCGCTAAGGGAGCAGGTTCAAGTAATGAGCAGTTCTTC	CAAKGAGSSNEQFF
TRBD1	TRBV25-1	few	TRBJ2-5	TGTGCCAGCGCCGGGACAGGGGCATCGTCCCAGTACTTC	CASAGTGASSQYF
TRBD2	TRBV4-1	NA	TRBJ2-3	TGCGCCAGCAGCCAAGACCAGGCTAGCGGGGGGGCTAGCACAGATACGCAGTATTTT	CASSQDQASGGASTDTQYF
TRBD2	TRBV5-5	few	TRBJ2-3	TGTGCCAGCAGCAGTAGCGGGAGAGGTGGAGATACGCAGTATTTT	CASSSSGRGGDTQYF
TRBD1	TRBV12-3/TRBV12-4	NA	TRBJ1-1	TGTGCCAGCAGGGACAGGGGCGAAGCTTTCTTT	CASRDRGEAFF
TRBD1	TRBV6-5	few	TRBJ2-7	TGTGCCAGCAGTTACTCGGGGGACAGGGGGTTCAACGAGCAGTACTTC	CASSYSGDRGFNEQYF
TRBD1	TRBV3-1	few	TRBJ2-5	TGTGCCAGCAGCCAGGGACAGAAAGAGACCCAGTACTTC	CASSQGQKETQYF
TRBD1	TRBV20-1	NA	TRBJ1-5	TGCAGTGCTAGTTTCCTCGGGACAGGCTGGGGGCAGCCCCAGCATTTT	CSASFLGTGWGQPQHF
TRBD2	TRBV5-5	NA	TRBJ2-1	TGTGCCAGCAGCTTGGTAGCGGGGGGACTTTTCAATGAGCAGTTCTTC	CASSLVAGGLFNEQFF
NA	TRBV12-3/TRBV12-4	few	TRBJ2-1	TGTGCCAGCAGTGCGGACTCGGGTGAGCAGTTCTTC	CASSADSGEQFF
NA	TRBV19	NA	TRBJ1-1	TGTGCCAGAAAACGGGTGAACACTGAAGCTTTCTTT	CARKRVNTEAFF
NA	TRBV2	once	TRBJ1-1	TGTGCCAGCAGGGTGCACGGGCCAAGGGAAGCTTTCTTT	CASRVHGPREAFF
TRBD2	TRBV6-6	few	TRBJ2-1	TGTGCCAGCAGTTCCTCACCCGGACTAGCGGGGGCAAACAATGAGCAGTTCTTC	CASSSSPGLAGANNEQFF
TRBD1	TRBV7-9	few	TRBJ1-2	TGTGCCAGCAGCCCCCCGGGACAGCGCAATTATGGCTACACCTTC	CASSPPGQRNYGYTF
NA	TRBV9	NA	TRBJ2-7	TGTGCCAGCAGCCCTCAAGCGCACTCCTACGAGCAGTACTTC	CASSPQAHSYEQYF
TRBD2	TRBV2	NA	TRBJ2-3	TGTGCCAGCAGAGGCGGGGGGGGCACAGATACGCAGTATTTT	CASRGGGGTDTQYF
NA	TRBV7-8	NA	TRBJ2-7	TGTGCCAGCAGCTTTAATACTGGCGAGCAGTACTTC	CASSFNTGEQYF
NA	TRBV5-4	NA	TRBJ2-2	TGTGCCAGCAGCTTGGCTATCTACACCGGGGAGCTGTTTTTT	CASSLAIYTGELFF
TRBD2	TRBV9	few	TRBJ2-7	TGTGCCAGCAGCGTAGCGTCCCGGGGGGAAGAGCAGTACTTC	CASSVASRGEEQYF
NA	TRBV3-1	few	TRBJ2-4	TGTGCCAGCAGCCAAACTAGCCTTAGCATTCAGTACTTC	CASSQTSLSIQYF
TRBD1	TRBV20-1	NA	TRBJ1-1	TGCAGTGCTACGGGGACAGGGGGCCGTACGAACACTGAAGCTTTCTTT	CSATGTGGRTNTEAFF
NA	TRBV4-1	few	TRBJ1-1	TGCGCCAGCAGCCAAGTCGGGGAGGGTCGCACGAACACTGAAGCTTTCTTT	CASSQVGEGRTNTEAFF
TRBD2	TRBV4-2	few	TRBJ2-5	TGTGCCAGCAGCCAATACTGGACTAGCGGGGGGTCGGAGACCCAGTACTTC	CASSQYWTSGGSETQYF
NA	TRBV7-2	NA	TRBJ1-2	TGTGCCTTAATGGGGGGGGCCTATGGCTACACCTTC	CALMGGAYGYTF
TRBD1	TRBV12-3/TRBV12-4	NA	TRBJ1-5	TGTGCCAGCAGCCGGGACAGGGCTGCCGGAGATCAGCCCCAGCATTTT	CASSRDRAAGDQPQHF
NA	TRBV20-1	NA	TRBJ2-7	TGCAGTGCTAGATTAGGCTCCTCGGACCTCGGGAAGCAGTACTTC	CSARLGSSDLGKQYF
TRBD2	TRBV7-9	NA	TRBJ2-1	TGTGCCAGCAGCGCCTCGGGGAGGGCGAGCGATGAGCAGTTCTTC	CASSASGRASDEQFF
NA	TRBV24-1	few	TRBJ1-1	TGTGCCACCAGTGGCGGGACGGCACGAACTTCAATCACTGAAGCTTTCTTT	CATSGGTARTSITEAFF
NA	TRBV12-3/TRBV12-4	NA	TRBJ1-5	TGTGCCAGCAGTTTTGTGACAGGCGCCAATCAGCCCCAGCATTTT	CASSFVTGANQPQHF
TRBD1	TRBV10-3	NA	TRBJ1-6	TGTGCCATCAGTGAGTCGACGTTTTCAGGGACAGGGGATTCACCCCTCCACTTT	CAISESTFSGTGDSPLHF
NA	TRBV28	NA	TRBJ1-6	TGTGCCAGCAGTTTACGACGCGACGCAGGGAGCTCCTATAATTCACCCCTCCACTTT	CASSLRRDAGSSYNSPLHF
NA	TRBV9	NA	TRBJ2-2	TGTGCCAGCAGCGAGGGGCCCTCTCGCACCGGGGAGCTGTTTTTT	CASSEGPSRTGELFF
TRBD2	TRBV7-3	NA	TRBJ2-3	TGTGCCAGCAGCTTACAGCGGGGCCACACAGATACGCAGTATTTT	CASSLQRGHTDTQYF